Listed below are T cell receptor beta chains from one sample, sequenced in a study of T cells after yellow fever vaccination. A single record per CDR3 protein comes from TCRdb applying MiXCR to the 5' RACE reads. Of roughly 30,000 distinct CDR3 sequences listed, roughly 5.9% were seen once; the top ten hold around 25%. The starting material was PBMCs, either bulk or a sorted T-cell subset (CD4+, CD8+, memory, or dextramer-sorted; not recorded which), obtained on the day of the yellow fever booster vaccination. The receptors were sampled from a man aged 30 to 45 who received the YFV17D yellow fever vaccine. CDR3s include the opening cysteine and the closing phenylalanine or tryptophan. The order of the fields is D gene, V gene, CDR3 length, clone size, J gene, CDR3 DNA, CDR3 protein. The D gene is left open where the match is weak. Clone size is given for some rows only: seen once, a few or many times, or a class if the clone is expanded.

D gene: TRBD1; V gene: TRBV29-1; CDR3 length: 14; clone size: many; J gene: TRBJ2-7; CDR3 DNA: TGCAGCGTTGTTCCCCAGGGGGCAATTGACGAGCAGTACTTC; CDR3 protein: CSVVPQGAIDEQYF
D gene: TRBD2; V gene: TRBV7-2; CDR3 length: 15; clone size: many; J gene: TRBJ2-1; CDR3 DNA: TGTGCCAGCAGCCCCCCTAGCGGGAGCTCTAATGAGCAGTTCTTC; CDR3 protein: CASSPPSGSSNEQFF
D gene: -; V gene: TRBV6-1; CDR3 length: 15; clone size: many; J gene: TRBJ2-3; CDR3 DNA: TGTGCCAGCAGTAGAAGTCCGCCCGCCGGAGATACGCAGTATTTT; CDR3 protein: CASSRSPPAGDTQYF
D gene: -; V gene: TRBV7-9; CDR3 length: 16; clone size: many; J gene: TRBJ1-2; CDR3 DNA: TGTGCCAGCAGCTTAGCGCGCGGGGGTCCTGACTATGGCTACACCTTC; CDR3 protein: CASSLARGGPDYGYTF
D gene: -; V gene: TRBV29-1; CDR3 length: 12; clone size: many; J gene: TRBJ2-7; CDR3 DNA: TGCAGCGTTGGAGGCGGCGCCTACGAGCAGTACTTC; CDR3 protein: CSVGGGAYEQYF
D gene: TRBD2; V gene: TRBV4-3; CDR3 length: 15; clone size: many; J gene: TRBJ2-7; CDR3 DNA: TGCGCCAGCAGCCAAGATAGCGGGATCCTCTACGAGCAGTACTTC; CDR3 protein: CASSQDSGILYEQYF
D gene: -; V gene: TRBV2; CDR3 length: 15; clone size: many; J gene: TRBJ2-3; CDR3 DNA: TGTGCCAGCCTGAACCTAGCTGCCAGGGCAGATACGCAGTATTTT; CDR3 protein: CASLNLAARADTQYF
D gene: -; V gene: TRBV5-1; CDR3 length: 14; clone size: few; J gene: TRBJ2-1; CDR3 DNA: TGCGCCAGCAGCGCGGGACTACAGGGGGTTGAGCAGTTCTTC; CDR3 protein: CASSAGLQGVEQFF
D gene: -; V gene: TRBV7-3; CDR3 length: 13; clone size: many; J gene: TRBJ2-5; CDR3 DNA: TGTGCCAGCAGCTTTGGACAACAAGAGACCCAGTACTTC; CDR3 protein: CASSFGQQETQYF
D gene: -; V gene: TRBV5-1; CDR3 length: 16; clone size: many; J gene: TRBJ1-2; CDR3 DNA: TGCGCCAGCAGCAGCTGGTCCCCGGGGGCTTTCTATGGCTACACCTTC; CDR3 protein: CASSSWSPGAFYGYTF
D gene: -; V gene: TRBV6-1; CDR3 length: 16; clone size: few; J gene: TRBJ1-4; CDR3 DNA: TGTGCCACTACAAAGACGGAAGATCTAACTAATGAAAAACTGTTTTTT; CDR3 protein: CATTKTEDLTNEKLFF
D gene: -; V gene: TRBV21-1; CDR3 length: 14; clone size: many; J gene: TRBJ1-1; CDR3 DNA: TGTGCCAGCAGGCATCCGGGACAGAACACTGAAGCTTTCTTT; CDR3 protein: CASRHPGQNTEAFF
D gene: -; V gene: TRBV5-5; CDR3 length: 13; clone size: many; J gene: TRBJ2-5; CDR3 DNA: TGTGCCAGCAGCTTGGAGCGTGGGGAGACCCAGTACTTC; CDR3 protein: CASSLERGETQYF
D gene: -; V gene: TRBV19; CDR3 length: 14; clone size: -; J gene: TRBJ1-2; CDR3 DNA: TGTGCCAGTAGTATAAGTTCCGCTAACTATGGCTACACCTTC; CDR3 protein: CASSISSANYGYTF
D gene: TRBD1; V gene: TRBV7-9; CDR3 length: 15; clone size: many; J gene: TRBJ1-6; CDR3 DNA: TGTGCCAGCAGCTTAGTGACAGGGGGCTGGTCACCCCTCCACTTT; CDR3 protein: CASSLVTGGWSPLHF
D gene: -; V gene: TRBV19; CDR3 length: 13; clone size: many; J gene: TRBJ2-6; CDR3 DNA: TGTGCCAGTACAGGGCCTGGGGCCAACGTCCTGACTTTC; CDR3 protein: CASTGPGANVLTF
D gene: -; V gene: TRBV6-1; CDR3 length: 15; clone size: many; J gene: TRBJ1-1; CDR3 DNA: TGTGCCAGCAGTCCCAGGGGTGGTTTGAACACTGAAGCTTTCTTT; CDR3 protein: CASSPRGGLNTEAFF
D gene: TRBD1; V gene: TRBV30; CDR3 length: 14; clone size: few; J gene: TRBJ1-2; CDR3 DNA: TGTGCCTGGAGTGGGGGACAGGGGGCGCATGGCTACACCTTC; CDR3 protein: CAWSGGQGAHGYTF
D gene: TRBD2; V gene: TRBV20-1; CDR3 length: 15; clone size: many; J gene: TRBJ2-5; CDR3 DNA: TGCAGTGCTAGAGATGGGAGCGGGAGTCAAGAGACCCAGTACTTC; CDR3 protein: CSARDGSGSQETQYF
D gene: TRBD2; V gene: TRBV10-1; CDR3 length: 13; clone size: many; J gene: TRBJ2-3; CDR3 DNA: TGCGCCAGCAGTGGGGGACGAAGCGGGAGGAAGTATTTT; CDR3 protein: CASSGGRSGRKYF
D gene: -; V gene: TRBV7-8; CDR3 length: 15; clone size: few; J gene: TRBJ2-7; CDR3 DNA: TGTGCCAGCAGCCTAGAGGCTGTGGGAGCTTACGAGCAGTACTTC; CDR3 protein: CASSLEAVGAYEQYF
D gene: -; V gene: TRBV5-5; CDR3 length: 15; clone size: -; J gene: TRBJ2-3; CDR3 DNA: TGTGCCAGCAGCTTGAGTGGGCAGAACACAGATACGAAGTATTTT; CDR3 protein: CASSLSGQNTDTKYF
D gene: TRBD1; V gene: TRBV20-1; CDR3 length: 15; clone size: many; J gene: TRBJ1-1; CDR3 DNA: TGCAGTGCTAGGTCAGGGGGACAGGGGGGCACTGAAGCTTTCTTT; CDR3 protein: CSARSGGQGGTEAFF
D gene: TRBD2; V gene: TRBV7-2; CDR3 length: 14; clone size: -; J gene: TRBJ2-7; CDR3 DNA: TGTGCCACCACTCTAGCGGGAGGAACCTACGAGCAGTACTTC; CDR3 protein: CATTLAGGTYEQYF
D gene: -; V gene: TRBV24-1; CDR3 length: 13; clone size: few; J gene: TRBJ1-1; CDR3 DNA: TGTGCCACCAGTGCCGGGGGAAACACTGAAGCTTTCTTT; CDR3 protein: CATSAGGNTEAFF
D gene: -; V gene: TRBV10-3; CDR3 length: 13; clone size: many; J gene: TRBJ2-7; CDR3 DNA: TGTGCCATCTGGGGGCCTGGGGTCTACGAGCAGTACTTC; CDR3 protein: CAIWGPGVYEQYF
D gene: -; V gene: TRBV19; CDR3 length: 14; clone size: many; J gene: TRBJ1-5; CDR3 DNA: TGTGCCAGTAGTATAGATACTGGCAATCAGCCCCAGCATTTT; CDR3 protein: CASSIDTGNQPQHF
D gene: -; V gene: TRBV7-2; CDR3 length: 13; clone size: few; J gene: TRBJ2-7; CDR3 DNA: TGTGCCAGCAGCACCAGAGGAGACTACGAGCAGTACTTC; CDR3 protein: CASSTRGDYEQYF
D gene: -; V gene: TRBV20-1; CDR3 length: 13; clone size: many; J gene: TRBJ2-5; CDR3 DNA: TGCAGCGCGAAGGTCAGTGGGGAGGAGACCCAGTACTTC; CDR3 protein: CSAKVSGEETQYF
D gene: TRBD2; V gene: TRBV15; CDR3 length: 19; clone size: many; J gene: TRBJ2-1; CDR3 DNA: TGTGCCACCAGCAGAGAGGGGACTAGCGGGACGGGCTCCTACAATGAGCAGTTCTTC; CDR3 protein: CATSREGTSGTGSYNEQFF
D gene: -; V gene: TRBV20-1; CDR3 length: 14; clone size: -; J gene: TRBJ2-1; CDR3 DNA: TGCAGTGCCCTACAGCGCCGATTCCTCCATGAGCAGTTCTTC; CDR3 protein: CSALQRRFLHEQFF
D gene: -; V gene: TRBV19; CDR3 length: 13; clone size: few; J gene: TRBJ1-1; CDR3 DNA: TGTGCCAGTAGTTCCGTCTCCCGGGCTGAAGCTTTCTTT; CDR3 protein: CASSSVSRAEAFF
D gene: -; V gene: TRBV11-2; CDR3 length: 16; clone size: few; J gene: TRBJ2-3; CDR3 DNA: TGTGCCAGCAGCGAGATACTGCGGACTGGCACAGATACGCAGTATTTT; CDR3 protein: CASSEILRTGTDTQYF
D gene: -; V gene: TRBV20-1; CDR3 length: 17; clone size: many; J gene: TRBJ2-2; CDR3 DNA: TGCAGTGCTAGAGATCTTTTAAGCGGTGAGGGCACCGGGGAGCTGTTTTTT; CDR3 protein: CSARDLLSGEGTGELFF
D gene: -; V gene: TRBV6-1; CDR3 length: 13; clone size: once; J gene: TRBJ2-1; CDR3 DNA: TGTGCCAGCAGTGTTCTGTATCTTAATGAGCAGTTCTTC; CDR3 protein: CASSVLYLNEQFF
D gene: -; V gene: TRBV6-5; CDR3 length: 15; clone size: many; J gene: TRBJ2-2; CDR3 DNA: TGTGCCAGCACCCCCCCGAGGTCGGGGACCGGGGAGCTGTTTTTT; CDR3 protein: CASTPPRSGTGELFF
D gene: -; V gene: TRBV19; CDR3 length: 13; clone size: -; J gene: TRBJ2-3; CDR3 DNA: TGTGCCAGTAGTAAACGGGCTTCGGATACGCAGTATTTT; CDR3 protein: CASSKRASDTQYF
D gene: TRBD1; V gene: TRBV6-5; CDR3 length: 14; clone size: many; J gene: TRBJ2-5; CDR3 DNA: TGTGCCAGCAGTTACTCGATCGCCGGACAGGCGACATACTTC; CDR3 protein: CASSYSIAGQATYF
D gene: -; V gene: TRBV29-1; CDR3 length: 13; clone size: -; J gene: TRBJ1-4; CDR3 DNA: TGCAGTACTAAAGGGGCGGAAGGAGAAAAACTGTTTTTT; CDR3 protein: CSTKGAEGEKLFF
D gene: TRBD2; V gene: TRBV15; CDR3 length: 15; clone size: -; J gene: TRBJ2-3; CDR3 DNA: TGTGCCACCAGCCGGGGGAGAGGACTAGAGGATACGCAGTATTTT; CDR3 protein: CATSRGRGLEDTQYF
D gene: TRBD2; V gene: TRBV5-1; CDR3 length: 15; clone size: many; J gene: TRBJ2-1; CDR3 DNA: TGCGCCAGCAGCTTGGATTCGGGAGGGCAGAGTGAGCAGTTCTTC; CDR3 protein: CASSLDSGGQSEQFF
D gene: -; V gene: TRBV12-3/TRBV12-4; CDR3 length: 11; clone size: many; J gene: TRBJ1-1; CDR3 DNA: TGTGCCAGCAGTTTAAACAGGAAAGCTTTCTTT; CDR3 protein: CASSLNRKAFF
D gene: TRBD1; V gene: TRBV12-3/TRBV12-4; CDR3 length: 13; clone size: many; J gene: TRBJ1-2; CDR3 DNA: TGTGCCAGCGTCGGGACAGGGAACTATGGCTACACCTTC; CDR3 protein: CASVGTGNYGYTF
D gene: -; V gene: TRBV4-1; CDR3 length: 15; clone size: -; J gene: TRBJ1-1; CDR3 DNA: TGCGCCAGCAGCCCTACCGGACAGACGAACACTGAAGCTTTCTTT; CDR3 protein: CASSPTGQTNTEAFF
D gene: -; V gene: TRBV2; CDR3 length: 14; clone size: many; J gene: TRBJ2-5; CDR3 DNA: TGTGCCAACGGACGGGGCACCTTATCCGAGACCCAGTACTTC; CDR3 protein: CANGRGTLSETQYF
D gene: TRBD2; V gene: TRBV24-1; CDR3 length: 14; clone size: many; J gene: TRBJ2-5; CDR3 DNA: TGTGCCACCAGTGCGAGTGCGGGAGGCGGGGCCCAGTACTTC; CDR3 protein: CATSASAGGGAQYF
D gene: -; V gene: TRBV30; CDR3 length: 13; clone size: -; J gene: TRBJ1-1; CDR3 DNA: TGTGCCTGGAATCGGGGGATGAACACTGAAGCTTTCTTT; CDR3 protein: CAWNRGMNTEAFF
D gene: -; V gene: TRBV4-3; CDR3 length: 13; clone size: many; J gene: TRBJ1-5; CDR3 DNA: TGCGCCAGCAGCCGCCTGGTGGGCCAGCCCCAGCATTTT; CDR3 protein: CASSRLVGQPQHF
D gene: TRBD2; V gene: TRBV20-1; CDR3 length: 15; clone size: many; J gene: TRBJ2-7; CDR3 DNA: TGCAGTGCTAGAGTTCGGGGGGAGGGAAAATACGAGCAGTACTTC; CDR3 protein: CSARVRGEGKYEQYF
D gene: TRBD1; V gene: TRBV30; CDR3 length: 15; clone size: few; J gene: TRBJ1-1; CDR3 DNA: TGTGCCTGCCAATTTAACAGGGGATTTAACACTGAAGCTTTCTTT; CDR3 protein: CACQFNRGFNTEAFF
D gene: TRBD1; V gene: TRBV20-1; CDR3 length: 17; clone size: many; J gene: TRBJ2-5; CDR3 DNA: TGCAGTGCTAGAGATTCAGGGGGCAGGGACCCTCAAGAGACCCAGTACTTC; CDR3 protein: CSARDSGGRDPQETQYF
D gene: TRBD1; V gene: TRBV27; CDR3 length: 16; clone size: -; J gene: TRBJ1-6; CDR3 DNA: TGTGCCAGCAGGTCGAACCGGGACAGGGCAAATTCACCCCTCCACTTT; CDR3 protein: CASRSNRDRANSPLHF
D gene: -; V gene: TRBV19; CDR3 length: 13; clone size: many; J gene: TRBJ1-5; CDR3 DNA: TGTGCCAGTAGTATATCGGGTAATCAGCCCCAGCATTTT; CDR3 protein: CASSISGNQPQHF